This T cell receptor (beta chain) appears in the sequencing data of a study of blood T cell repertoires in COVID-19. Study details: The United States, Italy and Spain supplied acute and convalescent COVID-19 samples.

The CDR3 has 19 amino acids. Germline values: CDR1 SGHVS, CDR2 FNYEAQ. The V segment lost 2 bases and the J segment 2 bases; nucleotides outside the gene matches: 16. Sequencing used immunoSEQ multiplex PCR; TCRdb keeps in-frame clones, though not all of them. The sample holds about 480,000 clones; over 75% are singletons and the top ten take around 1.9%. This chain joins TRBV7-6 and TRBJ1-1, with 8 bases aligning to TRBD1. The sequence was collected from a woman in her 40s who had recovered from COVID-19. Sequenced sample: PBMCs or T cells enriched from blood (not recorded which). The CDR3 protein is CASSLSAPLGQALNTEAFF. Here the CDR3 DNA reads TGTGCCAGCAGCTTAAGTGCCCCCCTGGGACAGGCTTTAAACACTGAAGCTTTCTTT. Full variable domain (missing parts from reference TRBV7-6 and TRBJ1-1): GAGVSQSPRYKVTKRGQDVALRCDPISGHVSLYWYRQALGQGPEFLTYFNYEAQQDKSGLPNDRFSAERPEGSISTLTIQRTEQRDSAMYRCASSLSAPLGQALNTEAFFGQGTRLTVV.